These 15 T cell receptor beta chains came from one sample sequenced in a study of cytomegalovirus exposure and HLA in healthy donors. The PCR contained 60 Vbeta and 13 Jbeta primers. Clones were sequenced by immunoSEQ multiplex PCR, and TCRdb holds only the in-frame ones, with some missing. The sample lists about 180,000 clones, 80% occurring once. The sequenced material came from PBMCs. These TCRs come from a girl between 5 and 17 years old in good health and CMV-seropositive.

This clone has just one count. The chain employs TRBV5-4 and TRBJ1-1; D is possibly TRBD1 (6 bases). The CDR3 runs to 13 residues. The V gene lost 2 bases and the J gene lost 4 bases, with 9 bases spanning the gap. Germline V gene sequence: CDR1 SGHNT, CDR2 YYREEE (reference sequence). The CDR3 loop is CASSFRTATEAFF. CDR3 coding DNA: TGTGCCAGCAGCTTTCGGACAGCCACTGAAGCTTTCTTT.

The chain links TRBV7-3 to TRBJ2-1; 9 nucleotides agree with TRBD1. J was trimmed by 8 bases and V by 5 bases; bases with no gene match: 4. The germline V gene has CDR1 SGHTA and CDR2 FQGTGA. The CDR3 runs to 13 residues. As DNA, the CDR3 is TGTGCCAGCAGCCGGGACAGGGATGATGAGCAGTTCTTC. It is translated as CASSRDRDDEQFF.

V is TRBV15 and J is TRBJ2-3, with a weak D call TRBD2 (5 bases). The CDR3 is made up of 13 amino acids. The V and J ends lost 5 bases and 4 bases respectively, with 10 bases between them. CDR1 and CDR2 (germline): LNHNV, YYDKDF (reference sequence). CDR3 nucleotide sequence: TGTGCCACCAGCGGCCCGCGGGCAGATACGCAGTATTTT. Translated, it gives CATSGPRADTQYF.

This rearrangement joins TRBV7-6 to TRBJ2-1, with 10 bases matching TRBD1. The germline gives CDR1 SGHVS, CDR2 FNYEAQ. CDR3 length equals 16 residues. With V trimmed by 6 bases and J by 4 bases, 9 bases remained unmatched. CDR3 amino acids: CASSSPGGQGYNEQFF. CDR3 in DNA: TGTGCCAGCAGTTCCCCTGGGGGACAGGGGTACAATGAGCAGTTCTTC.

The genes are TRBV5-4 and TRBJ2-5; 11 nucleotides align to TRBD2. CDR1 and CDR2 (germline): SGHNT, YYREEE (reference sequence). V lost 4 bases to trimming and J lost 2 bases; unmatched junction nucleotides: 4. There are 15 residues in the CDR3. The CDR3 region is CASSARLAGQETQYF. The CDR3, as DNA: TGTGCCAGCAGCGCCAGACTAGCGGGACAAGAGACCCAGTACTTC.

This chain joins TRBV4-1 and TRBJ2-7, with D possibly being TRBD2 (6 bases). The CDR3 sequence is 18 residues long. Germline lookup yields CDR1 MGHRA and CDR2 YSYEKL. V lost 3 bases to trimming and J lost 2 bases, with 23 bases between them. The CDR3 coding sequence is TGCGCCAGCAGCCATCGCTTGGCGGGGCGGACCTCCCCCTACGAGCAGTACTTC. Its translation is CASSHRLAGRTSPYEQYF.

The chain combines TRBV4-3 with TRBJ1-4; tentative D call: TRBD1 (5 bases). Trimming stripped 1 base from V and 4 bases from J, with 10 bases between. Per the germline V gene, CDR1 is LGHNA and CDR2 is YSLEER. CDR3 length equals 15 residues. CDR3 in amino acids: CASSQGRGFNEKLFF. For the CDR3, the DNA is TGCGCCAGCAGCCAAGGGCGGGGGTTTAATGAAAAACTGTTTTTT.

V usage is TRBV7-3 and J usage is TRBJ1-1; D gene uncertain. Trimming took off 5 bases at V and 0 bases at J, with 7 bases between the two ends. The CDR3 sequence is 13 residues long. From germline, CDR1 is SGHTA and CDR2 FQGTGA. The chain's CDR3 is CASSLTLNTEAFF. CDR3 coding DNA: TGTGCCAGCAGCCTGACACTGAACACTGAAGCTTTCTTT.

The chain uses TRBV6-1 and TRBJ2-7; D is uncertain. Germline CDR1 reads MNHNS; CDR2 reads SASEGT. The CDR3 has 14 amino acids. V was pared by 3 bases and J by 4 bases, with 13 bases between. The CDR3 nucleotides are TGTGCCAGCAGTGAGGGCCCTAACCAATACGAGCAGTACTTC. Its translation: CASSEGPNQYEQYF.

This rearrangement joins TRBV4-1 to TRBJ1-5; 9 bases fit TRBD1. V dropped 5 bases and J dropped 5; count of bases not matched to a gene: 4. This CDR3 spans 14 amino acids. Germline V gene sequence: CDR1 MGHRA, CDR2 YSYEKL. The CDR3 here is CASSWTGVDQPQHF. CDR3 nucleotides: TGCGCCAGCAGCTGGACAGGGGTGGATCAGCCCCAGCATTTT.

In DNA form, the CDR3 reads TGTGCCAGTAGACAACAGGGGAACACTGAAGCTTTCTTT. It encodes CASRQQGNTEAFF. The chain joins TRBV19 to TRBJ1-1; weak D call: TRBD1 (6 bases). Germline V CDR1 and CDR2: LNHDA, SQIVND (reference sequence). Trimming left V 6 bases short and J 1 base short, with 9 bases between. This CDR3 is 13 amino acids long.

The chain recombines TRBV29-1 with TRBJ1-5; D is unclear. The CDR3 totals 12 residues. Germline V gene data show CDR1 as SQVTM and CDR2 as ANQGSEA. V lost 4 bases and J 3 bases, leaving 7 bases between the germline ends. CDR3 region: CSVGGINQPQHF. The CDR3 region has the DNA TGCAGCGTTGGAGGAATCAATCAGCCCCAGCATTTT.

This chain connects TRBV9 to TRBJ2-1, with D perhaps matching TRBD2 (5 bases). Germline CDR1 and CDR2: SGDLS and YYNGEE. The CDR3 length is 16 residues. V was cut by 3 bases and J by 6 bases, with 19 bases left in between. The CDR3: CASSGQFGNRGNEQFF. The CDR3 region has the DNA TGTGCCAGCAGCGGCCAGTTCGGCAACCGGGGCAATGAGCAGTTCTTC.

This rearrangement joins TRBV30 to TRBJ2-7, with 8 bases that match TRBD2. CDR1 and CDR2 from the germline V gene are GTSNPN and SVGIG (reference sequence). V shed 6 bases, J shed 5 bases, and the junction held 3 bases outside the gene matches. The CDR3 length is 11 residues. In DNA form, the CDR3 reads TGTGCCTGCGGGGGGGGGAACGAGCAGTACTTC. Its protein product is CACGGGNEQYF.

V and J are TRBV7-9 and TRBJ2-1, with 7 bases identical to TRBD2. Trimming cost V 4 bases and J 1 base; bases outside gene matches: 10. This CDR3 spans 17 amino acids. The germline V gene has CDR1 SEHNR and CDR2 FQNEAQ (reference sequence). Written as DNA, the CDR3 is TGTGCCAGCAGCTCTGCCGGGACGGGGGGTTCCTACAATGAGCAGTTCTTC. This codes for CASSSAGTGGSYNEQFF.